The present T cell receptor (beta chain) was sequenced within a study of shared clonotypes between healthy human individuals. Background on the study: Ranging from 18 to 49 in age, donors were a couple of women and a few men. Findings and caveats of the study: Generation probabilities of non-shared clonotypes were lower (relative to those shared by all four donors). Naive subsets tended to show greater estimated richness than memory subsets.

CDR3 size: 16 residues. V trimming: 4 bases; J trimming: 4 bases; junction bases outside the gene matches: 8. Germline CDR1 and CDR2: LGHNA and YSLEER. Notes on this clone: Antigen: not known.

Selected positively for CCR7 and CD45RO-negative, naive CD8 cells excluded terminally differentiated effector memory CD45RA+ cells. In the source study's methods: Filtering differed for immunoSEQ, which gave only junction sequences without quality scores. Clones were read by immunoSEQ multiplex PCR, and TCRdb kept only the in-frame ones, dropping some. The V and J calls and clone size are taken from that table; D and trimming were inferred from the DNA. The sample shows 1.5 million to 2.5 million clones, approximately 94% of them seen only once. The TCR originated in a man younger than 30 in good health. The chain has TRBV4-3 and TRBJ2-1; 9 bases are shared with TRBD2. Input material: naive CD8+ T cells sorted from blood. CDR3 loop: CASSLHFSGSYNEQFF. The CDR3 region has the DNA TGCGCCAGCAGCCTACACTTTAGCGGGAGTTACAATGAGCAGTTCTTC.